The 22 T cell receptor beta chains given below trace back to one sample, sequenced in a study of vaccination effects on CD4 cells after COVID-19. TCRdb's copy holds only in-frame clones and misses some; the assay was immunoSEQ multiplex PCR. The sample has tens of thousands of clones; more than 75% are singletons. Their antigen targets remain unknown. Sequencing in the ViraFEST assay came after antigen-specific CD4+ T cells had been expanded with viral peptide pools, which were used to stimulate PBMC. The authors isolated CD4+ T cells after around 11 days of culture. This individual contracted SARS-CoV-2 between March and December 2020, as verified by PCR. The input for sequencing was CD4+ T cells from PBMCs cultured with HIV peptides, taken before COVID-19 vaccination. Subset denoted: HIV-1 Nef peptide pool negative control/reference culture. These receptors all stem from a human donor who had a prior SARS-CoV-2 infection.

The V and J genes are TRBV4-3 and TRBJ1-6, with TRBD1 matching over 8 bases. Germline trimming cut 0 bases from V and 6 bases from J; bases unmatched to any gene: 1. Germline CDR1 LGHNA, CDR2 YSLEER. The CDR3 spans 15 residues. The chain's CDR3 is CASSQDGQGNSPLHF. The CDR3, as DNA: TGCGCCAGCAGCCAAGACGGACAGGGTAATTCACCCCTCCACTTT.

The rearrangement uses TRBV23-1 and TRBJ1-5, with TRBD1 identical over 8 bases. TRBV23-1 is identified as an open reading frame with a role that is uncertain. The CDR3 contains 15 residues. The ends lost 2 bases at V and 4 bases at J; junction bases unmatched: 4. The CDR3: CASSQQTGGNQPQHF. DNA of the CDR3: TGCGCCAGCAGTCAACAAACAGGGGGGAATCAGCCCCAGCATTTT.

The chain is built from TRBV9 and TRBJ2-2; D uncertain. The ends were cut back, 7 bases at V and 4 bases at J, with 11 bases in the middle. Germline CDR1 reads SGDLS; CDR2 reads YYNGEE. CDR3 length: 13 amino acids. Here the CDR3 DNA reads TGTGCCAGCGGGCCTCAGCCCACCGGGGAGCTGTTTTTT. Its translation is CASGPQPTGELFF.

This clone has a handful of counts. The chain links TRBV10-3 to TRBJ1-2, with TRBD1 matching over 9 bases. This CDR3 is 15 amino acids long. V dropped 2 bases and J dropped 8; count of bases not matched to a gene: 9. Per the germline V gene, CDR1 is ENHRY and CDR2 is SYGVKD. In DNA form, the CDR3 reads TGTGCCATCAGTGAGAACCGACAGGGGGATAGGGGCTACACCTTC. Protein sequence: CAISENRQGDRGYTF.

In the case of this clone: The junction departs from the called germline gene at one end, perhaps through a read error. The V gene is TRBV24-1, the J gene TRBJ2-2; possibly TRBD1 or TRBD2 for D (5 bases each). The CDR3 spans 15 residues. Germline lookup yields CDR1 KGHDR and CDR2 SFDVKD. This CDR3 reads CATRDGGANTGELFF. CDR3 sequence (DNA): TGTGCCACCCGTGATGGGGGAGCCAACACCGGGGAGCTGTTTTTT.

This clone was seen a handful of times. J is TRBJ1-3 and V is TRBV20-1; D remains unclear. CDR1 is DFQATT, CDR2 SNEGSKA, per germline (reference sequence). V was pared by 6 bases and J by 0 bases, with 3 bases between. This CDR3 contains 11 residues. This chain's CDR3 is CSATSGNTIYF. The DNA for the CDR3 is TGCAGTGCCACCTCTGGAAACACCATATATTTT.

The chain recombines TRBV5-1 with TRBJ2-5, with 9 positions matching TRBD2. Germline loops: CDR1 SGHRS, CDR2 YFSETQ. The CDR3 contains 15 residues. V lost 4 bases to trimming and J lost 9 bases; unmatched junction nucleotides: 13. In DNA, the CDR3 is TGCGCCAGCAGCGGCAGACTAGCGGACCGGGGGGCCCAGTACTTC. Residues: CASSGRLADRGAQYF.

J is TRBJ2-1 and V is TRBV4-3; 9 bases align to TRBD2. This CDR3 is 16 amino acids long. Per germline, CDR1 LGHNA and CDR2 YSLEER. J gave up 4 bases and V 4 bases, and 8 bases lay outside the gene matches. Here the CDR3 DNA reads TGCGCCAGCAGCCTCCTTAGCGGGAGCGGTTACAATGAGCAGTTCTTC. Its protein is CASSLLSGSGYNEQFF.

The CDR3 loop reads CASSLEQGGSGDTQYF. CDR3 DNA: TGCGCCAGCAGCTTGGAGCAGGGTGGTTCGGGAGATACGCAGTATTTT. The chain recombines TRBV5-1 with TRBJ2-3; D possibly corresponds to TRBD1 (5 bases). Germline CDR1 and CDR2: SGHRS and YFSETQ. Trimming took 0 bases from V and 5 from J, leaving 16 bases between them. The CDR3 has 16 amino acids.

This chain uses TRBV3-1 (or the pseudogene TRBV3-2) with TRBJ1-4; D not certain. V dropped 3 bases and J dropped 5 bases, with 10 bases sitting between them. Germline loops: CDR1 LGHDT, CDR2 YNNKEL (reference sequence). This CDR3 has 14 amino acids. The CDR3 protein is CASSQSASNEKLFF. In DNA form, the CDR3 reads TGTGCCAGCAGCCAGAGCGCGTCGAATGAAAAACTGTTTTTT.

This clone was recorded a few times. V and J are TRBV5-8 and TRBJ2-3; no reliable D call. The CDR3 totals 15 residues. CDR1 SGHTS and CDR2 YDEGEE come from the germline V gene. The germline V and J ends were trimmed by 2 bases and 0 bases, with 10 bases remaining between them. For the CDR3, the DNA is TGTGCCAGCAGCTTCTCCTGGCGTAGCACAGATACGCAGTATTTT. Its protein is CASSFSWRSTDTQYF.

The V call is TRBV7-8, the J call TRBJ1-1, with D unresolved. CDR1 and CDR2 (germline): SGHVS, FQNEAQ. This CDR3 is 13 amino acids long. Between the trimmed V and J ends, which lost 5 bases and 6 bases, there was a span of 13 bases. CDR3 coding DNA: TGTGCCAGCAGCCGCCTCCGTGGTGCTGAAGCTTTCTTT. Protein product: CASSRLRGAEAFF.

J is TRBJ1-1 and V is TRBV4-1; D remains ambiguous. CDR1 and CDR2 from the germline V gene are MGHRA and YSYEKL. CDR3 size: 13 residues. V was pared by 1 base and J by 2 bases, with 5 bases between. The CDR3 loop is CASSQGVNTEAFF. The CDR3 region has the DNA TGCGCCAGCAGCCAAGGGGTCAACACTGAAGCTTTCTTT.

CDR3 protein: CASGSGANVLTF. CDR3 coding DNA: TGTGCCAGCGGGTCTGGGGCCAACGTCCTGACTTTC. The rearrangement joins TRBV2 to TRBJ2-6, with D hard to call. The CDR3 runs 12 residues. Trimming pared 8 bases from V and 1 base from J, leaving 3 bases between. Per the germline V gene, CDR1 is SNHLY and CDR2 is FYNNEI.

The chain couples TRBV6-5 to TRBJ2-1; TRBD1 aligns across 8 bases. The CDR3 loop spans 16 amino acids. CDR1 MNHEY and CDR2 SVGAGI come from the germline V gene. V was clipped by 3 bases and J by 12 bases; unmatched bases: 16. The CDR3 DNA sequence: TGTGCCAGCAGTTATTCCGGGACAGGAACAGGACGTGGGCAGTTCTTC. As protein: CASSYSGTGTGRGQFF.

This clone was detected only a few times. This chain joins TRBV19 and TRBJ1-2, with TRBD1 as a possible D gene (6 bases). CDR1 LNHDA and CDR2 SQIVND come from the germline V gene (reference sequence). V dropped 4 bases and J dropped 4 bases, with 7 bases sitting between them. There are 12 residues in the CDR3. CDR3 protein: CASSNRVYGYTF. The CDR3 DNA is TGTGCCAGTAGTAACAGGGTCTATGGCTACACCTTC.

This clone was picked up one time. V is TRBV4-3 and J is TRBJ2-2; no clear D gene. Trimming took 3 bases from V and 3 from J, leaving 8 bases between them. The CDR3 consists of 14 residues. Germline CDR1 reads LGHNA; CDR2 reads YSLEER. The CDR3 reads CASSHVGYTGELFF. CDR3 DNA sequence: TGCGCCAGCAGCCATGTCGGGTACACCGGGGAGCTGTTTTTT.

The rearrangement links TRBV9 to TRBJ1-2, with 9 bases fitting TRBD1. Trimming took 0 bases from V and 4 from J; bases not matched to a gene: 4. In germline, CDR1 is SGDLS, CDR2 YYNGEE. The CDR3 contains 15 residues. For the CDR3, the DNA is TGTGCCAGCAGCGTAGAGGGACAGGGAGGCTATGGCTACACCTTC. It translates to CASSVEGQGGYGYTF.

This chain joins TRBV19 and TRBJ1-3; unclear D gene. CDR1 and CDR2 from the germline V gene are LNHDA and SQIVND (reference sequence). The CDR3 is 15 amino acids. The V end lost 3 bases, the J end lost 3 bases, and 12 bases lay between the germline ends. The CDR3 loop is CASSIGPRRGNTIYF. As DNA, the CDR3 is TGTGCCAGTAGTATTGGTCCCCGACGTGGAAACACCATATATTTT.

The CDR3 sequence is CASSYFPGQGYEQYF. The CDR3 nucleotides are TGTGCCAGCAGCTACTTTCCGGGACAGGGCTACGAGCAGTACTTC. The chain joins TRBV11-2 to TRBJ2-7; 9 positions match TRBD1. This CDR3 spans 15 amino acids. V shed 4 bases and J 3 bases; nucleotides not matched to a gene: 7. The germline CDR1 and CDR2 sequences are SGHAT and FQNNGV. Full variable domain (outside the CDR3, taken from reference TRBV11-2 and TRBJ2-7): EAGVAQSPRYKIIEKRQSVAFWCNPISGHATLYWYQQILGQGPKLLIQFQNNGVVDDSQLPKDRFSAERLKGVDSTLKIQPAKLEDSAVYLCASSYFPGQGYEQYFGPGTRLTVT.

In this sample, this clone turned up once. The chain combines TRBV9 with TRBJ2-1; TRBD2 aligns across 9 bases. The CDR3 is 16 amino acids. CDR1 SGDLS and CDR2 YYNGEE come from the germline V gene. Trimming took 8 bases from V and 0 from J; bases not matched to a gene: 9. The CDR3 spells CASGGGVISSYNEQFF. CDR3 in DNA: TGTGCCAGTGGCGGGGGGGTGATTAGCTCCTACAATGAGCAGTTCTTC.

The rearrangement joins TRBV5-1 to TRBJ2-3, with D possibly TRBD1 on 6 matching bases. Germline lookup yields CDR1 SGHRS and CDR2 YFSETQ. CDR3 length: 16 residues. The V end lost 2 bases, the J end lost 8 bases, and 21 bases lay between the germline ends. CDR3 nucleotide sequence: TGCGCCAGCAGCTTAGAACAGGGCTTACTAACGGGTACGCAGTATTTT. It encodes CASSLEQGLLTGTQYF.